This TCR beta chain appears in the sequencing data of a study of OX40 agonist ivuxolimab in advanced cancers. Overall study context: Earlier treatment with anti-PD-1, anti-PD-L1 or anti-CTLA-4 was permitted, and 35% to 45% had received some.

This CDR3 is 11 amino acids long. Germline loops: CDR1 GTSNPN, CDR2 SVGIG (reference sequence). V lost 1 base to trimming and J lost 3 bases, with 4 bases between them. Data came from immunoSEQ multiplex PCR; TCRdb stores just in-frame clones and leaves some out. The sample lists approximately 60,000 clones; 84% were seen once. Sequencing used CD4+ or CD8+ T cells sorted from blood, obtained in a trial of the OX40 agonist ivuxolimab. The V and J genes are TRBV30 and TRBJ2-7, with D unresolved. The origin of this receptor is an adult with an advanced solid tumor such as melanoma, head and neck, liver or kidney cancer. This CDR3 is CAWSGIYEQYF. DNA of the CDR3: TGTGCCTGGAGTGGTATCTACGAGCAGTACTTC. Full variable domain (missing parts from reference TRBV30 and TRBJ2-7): SQTIHQWPATLVQPVGSPLSLECTVEGTSNPNLYWYRQAAGRGLQLLFYSVGIGQISSEVPQNLSASRPQDRQFILSSKKLLLSDSGFYLCAWSGIYEQYFGPGTRLTVT.